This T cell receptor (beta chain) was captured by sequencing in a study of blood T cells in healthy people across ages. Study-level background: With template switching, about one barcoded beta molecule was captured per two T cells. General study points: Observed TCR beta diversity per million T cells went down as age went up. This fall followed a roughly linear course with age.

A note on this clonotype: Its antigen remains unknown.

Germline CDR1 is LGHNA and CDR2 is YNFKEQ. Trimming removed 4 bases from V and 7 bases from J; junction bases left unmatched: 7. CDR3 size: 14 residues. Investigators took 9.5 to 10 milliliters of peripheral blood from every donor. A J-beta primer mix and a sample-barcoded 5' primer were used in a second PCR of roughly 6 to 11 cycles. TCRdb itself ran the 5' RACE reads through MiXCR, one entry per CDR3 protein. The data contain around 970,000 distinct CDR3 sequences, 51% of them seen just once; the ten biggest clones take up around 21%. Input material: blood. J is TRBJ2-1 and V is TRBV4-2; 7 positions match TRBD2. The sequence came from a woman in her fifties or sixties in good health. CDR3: CASSLGRELNEQFF. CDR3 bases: TGTGCCAGCAGCCTAGGGCGGGAGTTAAATGAGCAGTTCTTC.